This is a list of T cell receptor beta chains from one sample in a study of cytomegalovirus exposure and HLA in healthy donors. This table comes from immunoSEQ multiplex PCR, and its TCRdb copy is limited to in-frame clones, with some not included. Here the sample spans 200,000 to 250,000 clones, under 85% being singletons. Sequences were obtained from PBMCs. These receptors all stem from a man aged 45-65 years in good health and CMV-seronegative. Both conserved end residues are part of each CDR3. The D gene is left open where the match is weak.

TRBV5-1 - CASSFAGDTQYF
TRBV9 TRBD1 CASSPRDRQETQYF
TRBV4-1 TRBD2 CASSRLGEGRNEQYF
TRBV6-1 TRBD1 CASSEPGRGLRNSPLHF
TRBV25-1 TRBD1 CASSDRTGTYEQYF
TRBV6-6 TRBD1 CASRVGQGWGETQYF
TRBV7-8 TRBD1 CASSLVGTGPRKLFF
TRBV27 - CASSPGTPEAFF
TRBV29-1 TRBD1 CSVGTGRYTEAFF
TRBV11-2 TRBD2 CASSQTPLLAASYEQYF
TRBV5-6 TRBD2 CASSRPGTSGNTGELFF
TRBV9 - CASSVSVAGGYTF
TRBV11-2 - CASSLTQGHHEQYF
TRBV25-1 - CASSALAGRERDGYTF
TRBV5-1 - CASSLAQGGPYGYTF
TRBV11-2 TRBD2 CASSPWVAGPHEQYF
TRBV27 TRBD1 CASGDRGYGYTF
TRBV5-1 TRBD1 CASSPGTAGANVLTF
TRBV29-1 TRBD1 CSSDSGTGAFTDTQYF
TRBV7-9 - CASSLTGEAFF
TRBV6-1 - CASRETGRYGYTF
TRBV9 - CASSVGDTNQPQHF
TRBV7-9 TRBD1 CASSLEGTAHSPLHF
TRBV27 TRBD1 CASSHRTGLNTEAFF
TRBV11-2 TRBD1 CASRDVVRGNYGYTF
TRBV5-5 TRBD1 CASSVGQGIYIQYF
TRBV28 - CASSKDIRGYTF
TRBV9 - CASSVGGVNSPLHF
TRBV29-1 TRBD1 CSVTKGTGGSYNEQFF
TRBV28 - CASLGGQSVISTDTQYF
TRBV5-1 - CASSLERSGSYEQYF
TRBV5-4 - CASSRGLMNTEAFF
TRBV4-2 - CASSQDPGQYNSPLHF
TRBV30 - CAWSGGAEAFF
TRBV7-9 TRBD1 CASSLRTGVYEQYF
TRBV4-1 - CASSLWGEMQFF
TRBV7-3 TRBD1 CASSPRGQGYEQYF
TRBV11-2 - CASSLPLTKVGANVLTF
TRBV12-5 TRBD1 CASGIRQGPTGELFF
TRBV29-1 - CSVGSYRGEKLFF
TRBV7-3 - CASSFAGAYNEQFF
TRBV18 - CASSPAGQRNTEAFF
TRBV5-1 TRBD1 CASSPGTAQETQYF
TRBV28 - CASSLLKAEPYEQYF
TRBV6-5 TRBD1 CASSSTQGATHNEQFF
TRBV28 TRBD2 CASSFLPLSGSRSYEQYF
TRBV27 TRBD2 CASGLGLTSTDTQYF
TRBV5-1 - CASSFNNEKLFF
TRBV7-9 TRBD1 CSSSFSQGAGTDTQYF
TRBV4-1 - CASSQEWSGPAKNIQYF
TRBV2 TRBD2 CASRVNGQRGAGGPYNEQFF
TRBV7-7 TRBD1 CASSPAGTGTDTQYF
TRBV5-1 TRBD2 CASSSGLAEGADTQYF